The 21 T cell receptor beta chains presented below share a single source sample, sequenced in a study of T cell responses to AZD1222 COVID-19 vaccine. Some clones are missing from TCRdb's copy, which holds only in-frame ones; the method was immunoSEQ multiplex PCR. The table shows roughly 140,000 clones, with more than 90% occurring only once. The source material was peripheral blood, sampled 28 days after the second AZD1222 dose. Source of these receptors: an adult who received the AZD1222 COVID-19 vaccine.

The J gene is TRBJ2-7, the V gene TRBV20-1; D uncertain. V lost 0 bases and J 7 bases, leaving 7 bases between the germline ends. This CDR3 is built from 11 residues. The germline V gene has CDR1 DFQATT and CDR2 SNEGSKA (reference sequence). The CDR3 protein is CSARDDREQYF. The CDR3 DNA reads TGCAGTGCTAGAGATGATCGAGAGCAGTACTTC.

The chain has TRBV19 and TRBJ1-2; 7 positions match TRBD1. This CDR3 contains 14 residues. In germline, CDR1 is LNHDA, CDR2 SQIVND (reference sequence). Trimming cost V 6 bases and J 3 bases; bases outside gene matches: 7. This CDR3 is CASRADRDDYGYTF. CDR3 sequence (DNA): TGTGCCAGTAGGGCCGACAGGGACGACTATGGCTACACCTTC.

The rearrangement uses TRBV7-9 and TRBJ1-2, with 8 bases matching TRBD1. CDR3 length: 13 residues. In germline, CDR1 is SEHNR, CDR2 FQNEAQ (reference sequence). V shed 4 bases and J 4 bases; nucleotides not matched to a gene: 2. Here the CDR3 DNA reads TGTGCCAGCAGCTCGGGACAGGTCTATGGCTACACCTTC. It specifies CASSSGQVYGYTF.

The chain recombines TRBV3-1 (or the pseudogene TRBV3-2) with TRBJ2-3; D not certain. Germline loops: CDR1 LGHDT, CDR2 YNNKEL (reference sequence). The length of the CDR3 is 11 residues. Trimming took 4 bases from V and 6 from J, leaving 5 bases between them. This chain's CDR3 is CASSLGDTQYF. CDR3 sequence (DNA): TGTGCCAGCAGCCTGGGGGATACGCAGTATTTT.

The J gene is TRBJ1-1, the V gene TRBV5-4; a weak D match, TRBD1 (5 bases). The CDR3 is 13 residues long. V shed 0 bases and J shed 6 bases, with 9 bases lying between them. Germline V gene lookup returns CDR1 SGHNT and CDR2 YYREEE (reference sequence). CDR3 in DNA: TGTGCCAGCAGCTTGGAGGGGTACTCTGAAGCTTTCTTT. It encodes CASSLEGYSEAFF.

This rearrangement joins TRBV5-1 to TRBJ1-5; 7 nucleotides agree with TRBD1. The CDR3 consists of 14 residues. V lost 4 bases and J lost 5; bases outside the gene matches: 6. The germline gives CDR1 SGHRS, CDR2 YFSETQ. This chain's CDR3 is CASSSTGTDQPQHF. The CDR3 nucleotides are TGCGCCAGCAGCAGTACCGGGACAGATCAGCCCCAGCATTTT.

The chain combines TRBV2 with TRBJ2-3; D may be TRBD1 (5 bases). The germline V and J ends were trimmed by 1 base and 8 bases, with 10 bases remaining between them. This CDR3 has 13 residues. Germline V gene data show CDR1 as SNHLY and CDR2 as FYNNEI. In DNA, the CDR3 is TGTGCCAGCAGTGAAGAAGGAAGGGGTACGCAGTATTTT. Translation: CASSEEGRGTQYF.

This clone was seen just once. The CDR3 bases are TGTGCCAGCAGCTTACTAACCGGGGAGCTGTTTTTT. It specifies CASSLLTGELFF. The chain employs TRBV11-3 and TRBJ2-2; D unresolved. The CDR3 length is 12 residues. Looked up from germline, CDR1 is SGHNT and CDR2 is YENEEA. V was pared by 2 bases and J by 5 bases, with 3 bases between.

J is TRBJ1-4 and V is TRBV2, with D possibly being TRBD1 (5 bases). The length of the CDR3 is 14 residues. Deletions cut 6 bases from V and 1 base from J, with 9 bases between. From germline, CDR1 is SNHLY and CDR2 FYNNEI. DNA for the CDR3: TGTGCCAGCAGGGGGCGCAGAACTAATGAAAAACTGTTTTTT. It encodes CASRGRRTNEKLFF.

The V gene is TRBV5-1, the J gene TRBJ1-2; possible D gene TRBD1, 5 bases. V shed 2 bases and J shed 0 bases, with 11 bases lying between them. Germline V CDR1 and CDR2: SGHRS, YFSETQ. This CDR3 is built from 15 residues. CDR3 in DNA: TGCGCCAGCAGCTTAGGAGGGGTCGCTAACTATGGCTACACCTTC. Translated, it gives CASSLGGVANYGYTF.

The chain employs TRBV4-2 and TRBJ1-2, with D possibly TRBD1 on 6 matching bases. Trimming cost V 4 bases and J 7 bases, with 16 bases left between them. This CDR3 comprises 14 residues. CDR1 is LGHNA and CDR2 is YNFKEQ in the germline V gene. The DNA for the CDR3 is TGTGCCAGCAGCCCAAATACAGGGATGGGTGGCTACACCTTC. Protein product: CASSPNTGMGGYTF.

The gene calls are TRBV28 and TRBJ1-4, with TRBD1 matching over 8 bases. The V gene end was trimmed by 4 bases and the J gene end by 0 bases; junction bases not matched to a gene: 10. CDR3 length: 18 residues. Germline V gene lookup returns CDR1 MDHEN and CDR2 SYDVKM. CDR3 amino acids: CASSYRDRRLATNEKLFF. The CDR3 bases are TGTGCCAGCAGTTACCGGGACAGGAGACTTGCAACTAATGAAAAACTGTTTTTT.

CDR3 sequence: CASSPPRPPYEQYF. CDR3 DNA: TGTGCCAGCAGCCCCCCCCGCCCCCCCTACGAGCAGTACTTC. This chain links TRBV9 with TRBJ2-7; D call uncertain. The CDR3 is 14 residues long. CDR1 and CDR2 (germline): SGDLS, YYNGEE. Trimming took off 4 bases at V and 2 bases at J, with 13 bases between the two ends.

The chain has TRBV7-6 and TRBJ2-2; possible D gene TRBD2, 6 bases. Germline CDR1 reads SGHVS; CDR2 reads FNYEAQ. The CDR3 has 14 amino acids. The germline V and J ends were trimmed by 5 bases and 8 bases, with 15 bases remaining between them. The CDR3 is CASSRSGVLGELFF. CDR3 coding DNA: TGTGCCAGCAGCCGATCGGGGGTTCTAGGGGAGCTGTTTTTT. Using reference TRBV7-6 and TRBJ2-2 for the parts outside the CDR3, the full variable domain is GAGVSQSPRYKVTKRGQDVALRCDPISGHVSLYWYRQALGQGPEFLTYFNYEAQQDKSGLPNDRFSAERPEGSISTLTIQRTEQRDSAMYRCASSRSGVLGELFFGEGSRLTVL.

The chain links TRBV9 to TRBJ2-7, with D possibly TRBD2 on 6 matching bases. The CDR3 is 15 residues long. Per germline, CDR1 SGDLS and CDR2 YYNGEE. V was shortened by 0 bases and J by 0 bases, with 10 bases between the two germline ends. The CDR3 sequence is CASSVGGTASYEQYF. The DNA of the CDR3 is TGTGCCAGCAGCGTAGGCGGGACTGCCTCCTACGAGCAGTACTTC.

The chain couples TRBV7-8 to TRBJ1-2; D call uncertain. Germline V gene sequence: CDR1 SGHVS, CDR2 FQNEAQ. Trimming pared 2 bases from V and 1 base from J, leaving 5 bases between. This CDR3 region has 13 residues. Here the CDR3 DNA reads TGTGCCAGCAGCTTACCGAATAACTATGGCTACACCTTC. It translates to CASSLPNNYGYTF.

J is TRBJ2-2 and V is TRBV20-1; 7 nucleotides line up with TRBD2. CDR1 and CDR2 from the germline V gene are DFQATT and SNEGSKA (reference sequence). This CDR3 contains 11 residues. The V gene end was trimmed by 6 bases and the J gene end by 6 bases; junction bases not matched to a gene: 1. DNA of the CDR3: TGCAGTGCCGGGGGGTCCGGGGAGCTGTTTTTT. Protein product: CSAGGSGELFF.

The gene calls are TRBV20-1 and TRBJ1-5; 7 nucleotides agree with TRBD1. Germline CDR1 reads DFQATT; CDR2 reads SNEGSKA (reference sequence). The CDR3 contains 15 residues. V shed 3 bases and J 3 bases; nucleotides not matched to a gene: 8. Here the CDR3 DNA reads TGCAGTGCTAGTCTAGGGGGCGCGGTCAATCAGCCCCAGCATTTT. The encoded protein is CSASLGGAVNQPQHF.

J is TRBJ1-4 and V is TRBV18; 7 bases line up with TRBD1. The CDR3 extends over 17 amino acids. Germline V CDR1 and CDR2: KGHSH, LQKENI. Trimming at V came to 3 bases and at J to 8 bases, leaving 15 bases not matched to a gene. This CDR3 reads CASSPQAAKGAGEKLFF. The CDR3 nucleotides are TGTGCCAGCTCACCGCAAGCAGCGAAGGGGGCGGGGGAAAAACTGTTTTTT.

The chain uses TRBV27 and TRBJ1-2; D unclear. The length of the CDR3 is 15 residues. Germline V gene lookup returns CDR1 MNHEY and CDR2 SMNVEV (reference sequence). Trimming shortened V by 2 bases and J by 0 bases, and 10 bases separated the two germline ends. DNA for the CDR3: TGTGCCAGCAGTTTAGTGGCCCAAGCTAACTATGGCTACACCTTC. Translated, it gives CASSLVAQANYGYTF.

The chain employs TRBV12-3 or TRBV12-4 and TRBJ2-2; D not resolved. Trimming pared 3 bases from V and 6 bases from J, leaving 8 bases between. The CDR3 is made up of 13 amino acids. CDR3 protein: CASSFVKAGELFF. CDR3 nucleotide sequence: TGTGCCAGCAGTTTTGTGAAAGCCGGGGAGCTGTTTTTT.